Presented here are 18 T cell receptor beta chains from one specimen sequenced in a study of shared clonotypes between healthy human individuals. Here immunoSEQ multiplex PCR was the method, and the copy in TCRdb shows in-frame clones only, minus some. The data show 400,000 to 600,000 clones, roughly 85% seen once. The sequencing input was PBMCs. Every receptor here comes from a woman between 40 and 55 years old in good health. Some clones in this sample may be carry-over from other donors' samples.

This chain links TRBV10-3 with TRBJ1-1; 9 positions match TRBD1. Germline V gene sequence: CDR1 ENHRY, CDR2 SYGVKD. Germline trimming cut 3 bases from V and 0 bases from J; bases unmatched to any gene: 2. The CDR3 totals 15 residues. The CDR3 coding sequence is TGTGCCATCAGTGAACAGGGGGCTATGAACACTGAAGCTTTCTTT. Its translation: CAISEQGAMNTEAFF.

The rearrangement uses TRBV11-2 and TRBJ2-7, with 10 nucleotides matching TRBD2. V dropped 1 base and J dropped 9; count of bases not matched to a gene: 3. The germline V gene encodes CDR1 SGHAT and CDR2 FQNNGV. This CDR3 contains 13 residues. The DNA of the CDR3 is TGTGCCAGCAGCTTAGGAGTAGCGGGAGGGCAGTACTTC. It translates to CASSLGVAGGQYF. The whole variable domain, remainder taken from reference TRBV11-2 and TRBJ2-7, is EAGVAQSPRYKIIEKRQSVAFWCNPISGHATLYWYQQILGQGPKLLIQFQNNGVVDDSQLPKDRFSAERLKGVDSTLKIQPAKLEDSAVYLCASSLGVAGGQYFGPGTRLTVT.

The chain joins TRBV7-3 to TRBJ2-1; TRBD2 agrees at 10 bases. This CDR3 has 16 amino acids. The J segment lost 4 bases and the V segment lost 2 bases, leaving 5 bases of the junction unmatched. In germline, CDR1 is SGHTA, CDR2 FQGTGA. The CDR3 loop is CASSLDTAGGYNEQFF. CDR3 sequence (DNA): TGTGCCAGCAGCTTAGATACAGCGGGAGGGTACAATGAGCAGTTCTTC.

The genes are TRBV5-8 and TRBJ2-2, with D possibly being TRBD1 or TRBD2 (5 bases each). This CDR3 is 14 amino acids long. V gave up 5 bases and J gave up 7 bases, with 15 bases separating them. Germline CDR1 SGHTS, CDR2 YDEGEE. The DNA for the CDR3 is TGTGCCAGCAGTAACCGGGCAGGGAGCGGGGAGCTGTTTTTT. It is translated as CASSNRAGSGELFF. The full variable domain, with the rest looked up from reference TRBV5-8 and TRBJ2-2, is EAGVTQSPTHLIKTRGQQATLRCSPISGHTSVYWYQQALGLGLQFLLWYDEGEERNRGNFPPRFSGRQFPNYSSELNVNALELEDSALYLCASSNRAGSGELFFGEGSRLTVL.

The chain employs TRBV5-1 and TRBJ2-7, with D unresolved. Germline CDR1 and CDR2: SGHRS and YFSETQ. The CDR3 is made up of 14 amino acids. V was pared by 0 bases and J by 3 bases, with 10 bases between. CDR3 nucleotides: TGCGCCAGCAGCTTGGGGCAGGATAACTACGAGCAGTACTTC. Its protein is CASSLGQDNYEQYF.

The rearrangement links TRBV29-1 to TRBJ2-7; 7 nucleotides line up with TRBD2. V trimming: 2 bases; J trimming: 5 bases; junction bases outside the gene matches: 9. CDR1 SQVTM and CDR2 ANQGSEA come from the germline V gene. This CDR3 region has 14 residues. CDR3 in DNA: TGCAGCGTTGAAATCACCGGGGGGACCCACGAGCAGTACTTC. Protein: CSVEITGGTHEQYF.

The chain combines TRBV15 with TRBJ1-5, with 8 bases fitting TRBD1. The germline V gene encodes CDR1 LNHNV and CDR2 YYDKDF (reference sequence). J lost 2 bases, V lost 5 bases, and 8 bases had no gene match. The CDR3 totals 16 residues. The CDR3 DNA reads TGTGCCACCAGCCTCGGGACAGGTCTACGCAATCAGCCCCAGCATTTT. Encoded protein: CATSLGTGLRNQPQHF.

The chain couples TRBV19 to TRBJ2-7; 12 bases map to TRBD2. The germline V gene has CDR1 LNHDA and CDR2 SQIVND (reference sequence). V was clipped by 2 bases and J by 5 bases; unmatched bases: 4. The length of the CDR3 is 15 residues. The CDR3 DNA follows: TGTGCCAGTAGTATAAGACTAGCGGGAGAGCACGAGCAGTACTTC. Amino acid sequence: CASSIRLAGEHEQYF.

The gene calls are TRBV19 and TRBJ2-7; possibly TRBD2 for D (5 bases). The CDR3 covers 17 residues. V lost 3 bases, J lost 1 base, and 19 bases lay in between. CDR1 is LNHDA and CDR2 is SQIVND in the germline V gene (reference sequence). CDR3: CASSIGRGGRNSYEQYF. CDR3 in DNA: TGTGCCAGTAGTATTGGTCGCGGAGGACGAAATTCCTACGAGCAGTACTTC.

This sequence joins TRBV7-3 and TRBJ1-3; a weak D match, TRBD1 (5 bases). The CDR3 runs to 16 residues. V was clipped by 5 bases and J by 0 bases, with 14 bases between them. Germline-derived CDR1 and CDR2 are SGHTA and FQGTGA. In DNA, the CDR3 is TGTGCCAGCAGCCCGCCAGGGCCTGCCTCTGGAAACACCATATATTTT. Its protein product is CASSPPGPASGNTIYF.

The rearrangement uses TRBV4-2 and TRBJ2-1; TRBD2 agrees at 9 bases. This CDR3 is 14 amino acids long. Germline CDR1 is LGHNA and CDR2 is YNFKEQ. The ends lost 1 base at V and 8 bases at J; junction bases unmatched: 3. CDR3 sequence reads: CASSQGGTSHEQFF. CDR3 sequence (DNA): TGTGCCAGCAGCCAAGGGGGGACTAGCCATGAGCAGTTCTTC.

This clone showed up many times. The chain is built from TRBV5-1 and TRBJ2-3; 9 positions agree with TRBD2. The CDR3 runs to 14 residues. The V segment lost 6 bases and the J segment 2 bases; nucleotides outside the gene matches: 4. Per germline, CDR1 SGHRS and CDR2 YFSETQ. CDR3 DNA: TGCGCCAGCAACAGCGGGAGGCTCACAGATACGCAGTATTTT. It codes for CASNSGRLTDTQYF.

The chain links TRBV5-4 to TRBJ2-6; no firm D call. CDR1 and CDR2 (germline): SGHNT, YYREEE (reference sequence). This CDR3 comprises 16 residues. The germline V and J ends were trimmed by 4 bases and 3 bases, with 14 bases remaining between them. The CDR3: CASSLPVYGGANVLTF. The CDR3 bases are TGTGCCAGCAGCCTTCCCGTTTATGGTGGGGCCAACGTCCTGACTTTC.

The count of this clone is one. The CDR3 protein is CASRSSTDTQYF. Here the CDR3 DNA reads TGTGCCAGCAGAAGTAGCACAGATACGCAGTATTTT. The rearrangement uses TRBV6-5 and TRBJ2-3; D remains unclear. The V and J ends lost 6 bases and 0 bases respectively, with 4 bases between them. Looked up from germline, CDR1 is MNHEY and CDR2 is SVGAGI. The length of the CDR3 is 12 residues.

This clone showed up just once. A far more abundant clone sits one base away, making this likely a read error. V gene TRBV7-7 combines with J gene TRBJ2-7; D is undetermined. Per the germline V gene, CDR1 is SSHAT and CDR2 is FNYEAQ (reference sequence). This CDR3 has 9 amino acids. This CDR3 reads CASSRPWVF. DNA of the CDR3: TGTGCTAGCAGCCGCCCCTGGGTCTTC.

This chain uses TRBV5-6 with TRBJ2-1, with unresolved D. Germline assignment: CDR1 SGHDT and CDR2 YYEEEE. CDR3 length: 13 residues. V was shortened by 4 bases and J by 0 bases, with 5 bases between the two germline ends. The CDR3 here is CASSKSSYNEQFF. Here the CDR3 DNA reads TGTGCCAGCAGCAAGAGCTCCTACAATGAGCAGTTCTTC.

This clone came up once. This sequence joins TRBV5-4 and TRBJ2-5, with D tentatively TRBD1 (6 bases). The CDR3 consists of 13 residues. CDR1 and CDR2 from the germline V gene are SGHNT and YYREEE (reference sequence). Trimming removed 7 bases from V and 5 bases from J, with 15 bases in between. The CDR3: CASSTGGQETQYF. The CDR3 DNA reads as TGTGCCAGCTCGACCGGTGGACAGGAGACCCAGTACTTC.

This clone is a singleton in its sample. CDR3 in amino acids: CASSLPRGEGYEQYF. In DNA, the CDR3 is TGTGCCAGCAGTCTGCCACGGGGGGAGGGGTACGAGCAGTACTTC. The rearrangement uses TRBV2 and TRBJ2-7, with 7 bases matching TRBD2. V shed 5 bases and J 4 bases; nucleotides not matched to a gene: 11. This CDR3 region has 15 residues. The V gene's germline CDR1 is SNHLY and CDR2 FYNNEI.